One T cell receptor beta chain is described in this entry. These data are taken from a study of blood T cell repertoires in COVID-19. Study at large: Sites across the United States, Italy and Spain contributed samples from acute and convalescent COVID-19.

Source study methods: Reference gene primer amplification yielded estimated nucleated cell counts. Only in-frame clones appear in the TCRdb table, and some are missing; sequencing was by immunoSEQ multiplex PCR. V, J and clone size were drawn from that table, and D and trimming were deduced from the DNA. This table holds about 280,000 clones, about 85% found once. Germline V lookup: CDR1 MNHEY, CDR2 SVGAGI. V trimming: 2 bases; J trimming: 2 bases; junction bases outside the gene matches: 4. The CDR3 extends over 15 amino acids. The specimen sequenced was peripheral blood. The chain joins TRBV6-5 to TRBJ1-1; 8 bases fit TRBD1. This clonotype was obtained from a woman aged 50 to 65 who had recovered from COVID-19. Here the CDR3 reads CASSYGTGLNTEAFF. CDR3 in DNA: TGTGCCAGCAGTTACGGGACAGGTCTCAACACTGAAGCTTTCTTT.